Listed below are T cell receptor beta chains from one sample, sequenced in a study of CD8 T cells in Susac syndrome. Using its own MiXCR run on the immunoSEQ multiplex PCR reads, TCRdb lists one record per CDR3 protein. This table holds some 130,000 distinct CDR3 sequences, around 94% found once. Source material: CD4+ T cells from PBMCs. The receptors derive from a human donor with multiple sclerosis. Both conserved end residues are part of each CDR3. The D gene is left open where the match is weak. Size is stated for part of the rows, as once, few or many counts, or as a class when the clone is expanded.

>.|TRBJ2-3|TRBV5-1|.
TGCGCCAGCAGCGTGGACAGCACAGATACGCAGTATTTT
CASSVDSTDTQYF
>.|TRBJ1-1|TRBV6-2/TRBV6-3|TRBD1
TGTGCCAGCAGTTACAGGATGACAGGGCGTGAAGCTTTCTTT
CASSYRMTGREAFF
>.|TRBJ1-2|TRBV30|.
TGTGCCTGGAGTGTACGGGGAGCAGGAGGCTACACCTTC
CAWSVRGAGGYTF
>.|TRBJ2-1|TRBV12-3/TRBV12-4|.
TGTGCCAGCAGACCCTCCAGGGACAATGAGCAGTTCTTC
CASRPSRDNEQFF
>.|TRBJ1-5|TRBV30|.
TGTGCCTGGAGTGTACCAAGGGCAGGGATGAGGAATCAGCCCCAGCATTTT
CAWSVPRAGMRNQPQHF
>.|TRBJ1-5|TRBV6-2/TRBV6-3|.
TGTGCCAGCAGATTCGGACTGGGAAGCAATCAGCCCCAGCATTTT
CASRFGLGSNQPQHF
>.|TRBJ1-2|TRBV6-1|.
TGTGCCAGCAGTACCACGACAGGACACTCGGGCTATGGCTACACCTTC
CASSTTTGHSGYGYTF
>.|TRBJ1-4|TRBV7-2|TRBD1
TGTGCCAGCAGCTCGGACAGGGGTAATGAAAAACTGTTTTTT
CASSSDRGNEKLFF
>.|TRBJ1-1|TRBV5-1|.
TGCGCCAGCAGCTTGAGCCCCGGTGGGACTGAAGCTTTCTTT
CASSLSPGGTEAFF
>once|TRBJ1-3|TRBV4-1|.
TGCGCCTCGTCGTCGAGAAACACCATATATTTT
CASSSRNTIYF
>.|TRBJ2-3|TRBV27|TRBD1
TGTGCCAGCAGTTCGGCGACAGGGGTAATCACAGATACGCAGTATTTT
CASSSATGVITDTQYF
>.|TRBJ1-5|TRBV19|.
TGTGCCAGTACTTCAGGGGCGGCTCAGCCCCAGCATTTT
CASTSGAAQPQHF
>.|TRBJ2-5|TRBV7-9|.
TGTGCCAGCAGCTTAGCCTTGACGGGAAAAGAGACCCAGTACTTC
CASSLALTGKETQYF
>.|TRBJ2-5|TRBV25-1|.
TGTGCCAGCAGTGAACTCAGGGGTGCCGGCCAAGAGACCCAGTACTTC
CASSELRGAGQETQYF
>.|TRBJ2-7|TRBV7-2|TRBD1
TGTGCCAGCAGCTTAGCGGGACAGCGAAACTCCTACGAGCAGTACTTC
CASSLAGQRNSYEQYF
>.|TRBJ1-1|TRBV19|.
TGTGCCAGTCGGAGGACGGGAGAGAACACTGAAGCTTTCTTT
CASRRTGENTEAFF
>.|TRBJ2-2|TRBV5-1|.
TGCGCCAGCAGCTTGGACAGCGGTAATGATCAGGCCGGGGAGCTGTTTTTT
CASSLDSGNDQAGELFF
>.|TRBJ2-5|TRBV7-8|TRBD1
TGTGCCAGCAGCTCCACAGGGGGCGCGGTCGGAGAGACCCAGTACTTC
CASSSTGGAVGETQYF
>.|TRBJ1-2|TRBV20-1|TRBD1
TGCAGTGCCGGGGGACAGGGGGGGATCTATGGCTACACCTTC
CSAGGQGGIYGYTF
>.|TRBJ2-5|TRBV2|TRBD2
TGTGCCAGCAGCGATTTGACTAGCGGGGTAGAGACCCAGTACTTC
CASSDLTSGVETQYF
>.|TRBJ1-2|TRBV12-3/TRBV12-4|.
TGTGCCAACAGTTTGGGAGACTATGGCTACACCTTC
CANSLGDYGYTF
>.|TRBJ2-5|TRBV2|.
TGTGCGGGAGGGGGCGGTGAGACCCAGTACTTC
CAGGGGETQYF
>.|TRBJ2-7|TRBV18|.
TGTGCCAGCTCACCATTAGAAGGACCCTACGAGCAGTACTTC
CASSPLEGPYEQYF
>.|TRBJ1-1|TRBV9|.
TGTGCCAGCAGCGTAGGAATATGGGGCACTGAAGCTTTCTTT
CASSVGIWGTEAFF
>once|TRBJ2-7|TRBV20-1|TRBD2
TGCAGTGCTCTAGAGGGACTAGCAATCAGCTACGAGCAGTACTTC
CSALEGLAISYEQYF
>.|TRBJ2-4|TRBV5-1|TRBD1
TGCGCCAGCAGCTCGGACAGGGTGAACATTCAGTACTTC
CASSSDRVNIQYF
>.|TRBJ2-3|TRBV2|.
TGTGCCAGCAGTGAATCGGCCGGGAGCAGAACAGATACGCAGTATTTT
CASSESAGSRTDTQYF
>.|TRBJ1-3|TRBV20-1|.
TGCAGTGCTAGAGATCTCCGACATTCTGGAAACACCATATATTTT
CSARDLRHSGNTIYF
>.|TRBJ2-7|TRBV12-3/TRBV12-4|.
TGTGCCAGCAGTTTCGGCTCGGTCGGGACCGAGCAGTACTTC
CASSFGSVGTEQYF
>.|TRBJ2-3|TRBV24-1|.
TGTGCCACCCAGTCGCAGGGCACAGATACGCAGTATTTT
CATQSQGTDTQYF
>.|TRBJ2-7|TRBV30|.
TGTGCCTGGGGTGGGAGTCCGCCCTACGAGCAGTACTTC
CAWGGSPPYEQYF
>.|TRBJ1-5|TRBV11-1|.
TGTGCCAGCAGCTCTAGGCTCCACAATCAGCCCCAGCATTTT
CASSSRLHNQPQHF
>once|TRBJ2-3|TRBV29-1|TRBD1
TGCAGCGTTGCGGACAGGCATCACACAGATACGCAGTATTTT
CSVADRHHTDTQYF
>.|TRBJ1-6|TRBV12-3/TRBV12-4|.
TGTGCCAGCAGTACTACGGGGGACTCCTATAATTCACCCCTCCACTTT
CASSTTGDSYNSPLHF
>few|TRBJ1-5|TRBV12-3/TRBV12-4|TRBD1
TGTGCCAGCAGTCCGTCAGGGGGCGCGGAGCAGCCCCAGCATTTT
CASSPSGGAEQPQHF
>.|TRBJ2-1|TRBV5-4|TRBD1
TGTGCCAGCAGCTTGGCGGGACAGGGCTACAATGAGCAGTTCTTC
CASSLAGQGYNEQFF
>.|TRBJ1-1|TRBV5-8|.
TGTGCCAGCTCCCCGGGATCAGTTGGGGACACTGAAGCTTTCTTT
CASSPGSVGDTEAFF
>.|TRBJ2-6|TRBV29-1|.
TGCAGCGGCAGGGATTCTGGGGCCAACGTCCTGACTTTC
CSGRDSGANVLTF
>.|TRBJ1-1|TRBV7-8|.
TGTGCCAGCAGCGTAGCGGGGGCCATTATCAGAGCTGAAGCTTTCTTT
CASSVAGAIIRAEAFF
>.|TRBJ2-1|TRBV30|.
TGTGCCTGGAGAAGGGTTTCGGGTAATGAGCAGTTCTTC
CAWRRVSGNEQFF